This T cell receptor (beta chain) is from a study of control samples from healthy donors and cancer patients. V lost 8 bases and J 8 bases, leaving 13 bases between the germline ends. Germline CDR1 KGHSH, CDR2 LQKENI. This CDR3 region has 13 residues. Repertoires were generated with immunoSEQ multiplex PCR, while TCRdb's copy carries only in-frame clones and drops some. Among 100,000 to 150,000 clones, around 90% were seen once, and the ten largest hold roughly 8.6%. J is TRBJ1-6 and V is TRBV18; no reliable D call. The sequenced material came from blood. The receptor's source is a man between 18 and 29 years old in good health. CDR3 DNA: TGTGCCAGCGCGGAAGGCTTCGATTCACCCCTCCACTTT. It translates to CASAEGFDSPLHF. Variable domain in full (rest from reference TRBV18 and TRBJ1-6): NAGVMQNPRHLVRRRGQEARLRCSPMKGHSHVYWYRQLPEEGLKFMVYLQKENIIDESGMPKERFSAEFPKEGPSILRIQQVVRGDSAAYFCASAEGFDSPLHFGNGTRLTVT.